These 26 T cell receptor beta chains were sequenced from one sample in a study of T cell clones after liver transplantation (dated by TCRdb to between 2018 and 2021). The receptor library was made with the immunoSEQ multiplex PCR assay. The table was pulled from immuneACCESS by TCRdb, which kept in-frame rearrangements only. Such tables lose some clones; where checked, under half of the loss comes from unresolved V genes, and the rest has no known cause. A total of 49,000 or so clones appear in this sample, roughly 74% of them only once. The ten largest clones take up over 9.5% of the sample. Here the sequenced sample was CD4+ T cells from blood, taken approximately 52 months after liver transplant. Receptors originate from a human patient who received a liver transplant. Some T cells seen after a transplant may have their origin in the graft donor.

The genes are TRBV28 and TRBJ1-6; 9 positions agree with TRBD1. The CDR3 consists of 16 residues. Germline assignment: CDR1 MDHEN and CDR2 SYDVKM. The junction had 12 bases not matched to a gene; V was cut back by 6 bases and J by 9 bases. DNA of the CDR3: TGTGCCAGCAGGGCCCGTGGGACAGGGTACGGTTCACCCCTCCACTTT. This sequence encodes CASRARGTGYGSPLHF.

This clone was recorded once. This chain's CDR3 is CASSSPAGRWTEAFF. The CDR3 DNA follows: TGTGCCAGCAGTTCCCCCGCAGGGAGATGGACTGAAGCTTTCTTT. This chain uses TRBV6-5 with TRBJ1-1, with D possibly matching TRBD1 (5 bases). CDR1 MNHEY and CDR2 SVGAGI come from the germline V gene. The CDR3 consists of 15 residues. The V end lost 4 bases, the J end lost 5 bases, and 17 bases lay between the germline ends.

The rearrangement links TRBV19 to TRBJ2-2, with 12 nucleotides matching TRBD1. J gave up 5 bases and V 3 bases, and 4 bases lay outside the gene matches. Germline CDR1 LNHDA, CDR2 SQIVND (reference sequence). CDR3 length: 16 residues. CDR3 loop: CASSMGQGAGTGELFF. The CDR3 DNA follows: TGTGCCAGTAGTATGGGACAGGGGGCTGGTACCGGGGAGCTGTTTTTT.

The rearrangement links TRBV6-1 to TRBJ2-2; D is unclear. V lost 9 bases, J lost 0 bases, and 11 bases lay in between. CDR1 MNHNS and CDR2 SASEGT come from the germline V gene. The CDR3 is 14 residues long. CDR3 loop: CASKTDPNTGELFF. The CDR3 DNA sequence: TGTGCCAGTAAGACGGACCCGAACACCGGGGAGCTGTTTTTT.

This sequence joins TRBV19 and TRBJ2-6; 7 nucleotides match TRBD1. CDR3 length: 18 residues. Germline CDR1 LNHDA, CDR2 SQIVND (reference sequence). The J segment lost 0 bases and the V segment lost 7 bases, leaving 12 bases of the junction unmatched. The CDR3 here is CASTKDRPQSSGANVLTF. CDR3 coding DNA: TGTGCCAGTACCAAGGACAGGCCACAAAGCTCTGGGGCCAACGTCCTGACTTTC. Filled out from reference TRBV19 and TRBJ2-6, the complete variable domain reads DGGITQSPKYLFRKEGQNVTLSCEQNLNHDAMYWYRQDPGQGLRLIYYSQIVNDFQKGDIAEGYSVSREKKESFPLTVTSAQKNPTAFYLCASTKDRPQSSGANVLTFGAGSRLTVL.

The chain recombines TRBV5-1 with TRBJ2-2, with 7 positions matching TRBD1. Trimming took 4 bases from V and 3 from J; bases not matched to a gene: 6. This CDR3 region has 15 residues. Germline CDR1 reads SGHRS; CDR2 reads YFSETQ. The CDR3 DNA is TGCGCCAGCAGCCCCGACAGGGCTGACACCGGGGAGCTGTTTTTT. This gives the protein CASSPDRADTGELFF.

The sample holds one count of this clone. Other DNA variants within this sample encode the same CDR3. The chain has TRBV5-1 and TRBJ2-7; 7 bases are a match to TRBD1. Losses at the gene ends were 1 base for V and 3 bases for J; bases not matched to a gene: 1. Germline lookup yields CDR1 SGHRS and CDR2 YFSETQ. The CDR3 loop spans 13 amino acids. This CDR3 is CASSLRQGYEQYF. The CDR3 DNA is TGCGCCAGCAGCTTGAGACAGGGCTACGAGCAGTACTTC.

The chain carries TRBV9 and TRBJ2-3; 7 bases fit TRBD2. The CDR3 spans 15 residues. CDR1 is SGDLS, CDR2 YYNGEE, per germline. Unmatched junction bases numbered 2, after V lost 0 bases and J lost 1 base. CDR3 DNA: TGTGCCAGCAGCGTAGGGGCGGGGGGCACAGATACGCAGTATTTT. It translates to CASSVGAGGTDTQYF.

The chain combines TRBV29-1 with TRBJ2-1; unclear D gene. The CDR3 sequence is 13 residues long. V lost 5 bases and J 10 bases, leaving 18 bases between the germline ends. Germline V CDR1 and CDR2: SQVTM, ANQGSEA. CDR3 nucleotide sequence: TGCAGCGTTTTGGTCAGCGCGAAAATAGAGCAGTTCTTC. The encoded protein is CSVLVSAKIEQFF.

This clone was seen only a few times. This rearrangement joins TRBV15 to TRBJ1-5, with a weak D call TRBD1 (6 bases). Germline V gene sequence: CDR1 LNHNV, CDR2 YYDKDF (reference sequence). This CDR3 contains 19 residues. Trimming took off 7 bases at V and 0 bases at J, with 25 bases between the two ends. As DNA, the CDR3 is TGTGCCACCACCCATCGTGGGGGCCCTCCACCCTATAGCAATCAGCCCCAGCATTTT. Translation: CATTHRGGPPPYSNQPQHF.

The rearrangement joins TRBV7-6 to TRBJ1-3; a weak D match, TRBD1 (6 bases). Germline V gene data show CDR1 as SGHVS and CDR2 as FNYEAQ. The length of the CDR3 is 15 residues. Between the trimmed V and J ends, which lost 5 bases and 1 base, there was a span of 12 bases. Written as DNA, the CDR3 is TGTGCCAGCAGCCAGCGGGGGGCTTCTGGAAACACCATATATTTT. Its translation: CASSQRGASGNTIYF.

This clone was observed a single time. Written as DNA, the CDR3 is TGTGCCACCAGCAGAGGAGACAGGGGGGGAAACTACGAGCAGTACTTC. It translates to CATSRGDRGGNYEQYF. V gene TRBV15 combines with J gene TRBJ2-7, with 9 bases matching TRBD1. Trimming cost V 1 base and J 3 bases; bases outside gene matches: 7. This CDR3 region has 16 residues. Looked up from germline, CDR1 is LNHNV and CDR2 is YYDKDF (reference sequence).

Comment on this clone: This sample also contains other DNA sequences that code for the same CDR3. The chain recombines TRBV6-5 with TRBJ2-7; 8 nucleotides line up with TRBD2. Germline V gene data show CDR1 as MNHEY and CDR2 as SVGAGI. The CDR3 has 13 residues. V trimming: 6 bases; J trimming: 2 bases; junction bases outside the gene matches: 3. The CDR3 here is CASRERGPYEQYF. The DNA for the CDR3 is TGTGCCAGCAGAGAGCGGGGGCCCTACGAGCAGTACTTC.

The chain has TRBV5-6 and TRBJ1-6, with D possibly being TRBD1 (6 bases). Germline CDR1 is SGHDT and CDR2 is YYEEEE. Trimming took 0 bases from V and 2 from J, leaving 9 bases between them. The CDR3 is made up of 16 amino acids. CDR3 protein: CASSLEQGPYNSPLHF. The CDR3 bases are TGTGCCAGCAGCTTGGAACAGGGCCCCTATAATTCACCCCTCCACTTT.

CDR3 region: CASSLDGASYGYTF. The CDR3 coding sequence is TGTGCCAGCAGTTTAGACGGGGCCTCCTATGGCTACACCTTC. The chain links TRBV27 to TRBJ1-2; tentative D call: TRBD1 (5 bases). Germline CDR1 and CDR2: MNHEY and SMNVEV (reference sequence). V lost 2 bases to trimming and J lost 4 bases, with 11 bases between them. CDR3 size: 14 residues.

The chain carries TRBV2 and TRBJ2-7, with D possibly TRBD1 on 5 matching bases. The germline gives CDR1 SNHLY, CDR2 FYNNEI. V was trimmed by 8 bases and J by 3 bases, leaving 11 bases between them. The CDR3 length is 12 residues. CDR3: CASGRQFYEQYF. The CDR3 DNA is TGTGCCAGCGGTCGACAGTTCTACGAGCAGTACTTC.

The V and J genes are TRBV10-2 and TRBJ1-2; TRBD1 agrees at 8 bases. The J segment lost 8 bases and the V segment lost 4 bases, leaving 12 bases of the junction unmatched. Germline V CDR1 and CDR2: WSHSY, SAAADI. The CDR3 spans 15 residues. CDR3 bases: TGCGCCAGCAGTGCCGGACAGGGTGTTAGTAGGGGCTACACCTTC. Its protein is CASSAGQGVSRGYTF.

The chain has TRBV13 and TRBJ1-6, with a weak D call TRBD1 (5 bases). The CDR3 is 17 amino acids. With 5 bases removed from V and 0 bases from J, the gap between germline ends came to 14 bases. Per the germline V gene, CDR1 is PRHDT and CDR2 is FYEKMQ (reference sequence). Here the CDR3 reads CASSILTDSSYNSPLHF. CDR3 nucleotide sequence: TGTGCCAGCAGCATTTTGACAGATAGCTCCTATAATTCACCCCTCCACTTT.

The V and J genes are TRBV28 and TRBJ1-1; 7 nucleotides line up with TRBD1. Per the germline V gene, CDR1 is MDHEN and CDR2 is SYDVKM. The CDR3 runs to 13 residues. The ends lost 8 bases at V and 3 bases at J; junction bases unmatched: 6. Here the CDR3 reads CASEGTEYTEAFF. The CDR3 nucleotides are TGTGCCAGCGAAGGGACAGAGTACACTGAAGCTTTCTTT.

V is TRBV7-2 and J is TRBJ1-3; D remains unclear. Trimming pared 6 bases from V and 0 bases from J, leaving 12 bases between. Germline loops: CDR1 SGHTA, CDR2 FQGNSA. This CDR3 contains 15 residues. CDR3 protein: CASSRRVSSGNTIYF. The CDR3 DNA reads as TGTGCCAGCAGTCGTAGGGTGAGCTCTGGAAACACCATATATTTT.

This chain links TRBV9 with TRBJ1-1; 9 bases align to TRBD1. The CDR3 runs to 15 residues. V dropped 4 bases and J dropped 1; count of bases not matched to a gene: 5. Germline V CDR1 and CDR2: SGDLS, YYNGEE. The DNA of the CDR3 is TGTGCCAGCAGCTTCAAGACAGGGGGGAACACTGAAGCTTTCTTT. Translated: CASSFKTGGNTEAFF.

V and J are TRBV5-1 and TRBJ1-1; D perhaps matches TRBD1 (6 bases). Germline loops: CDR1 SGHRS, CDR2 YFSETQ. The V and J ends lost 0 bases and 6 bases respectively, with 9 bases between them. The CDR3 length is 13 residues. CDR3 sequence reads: CASSLVGGAEAFF. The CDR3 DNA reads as TGCGCCAGCAGCTTGGTAGGGGGGGCTGAAGCTTTCTTT.

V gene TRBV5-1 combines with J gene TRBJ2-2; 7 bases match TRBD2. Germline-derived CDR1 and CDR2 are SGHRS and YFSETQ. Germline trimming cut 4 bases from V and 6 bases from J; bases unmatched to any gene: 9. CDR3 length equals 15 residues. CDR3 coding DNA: TGCGCCAGCAGCCCCGGGACTATCCAGGCCGGGGAGCTGTTTTTT. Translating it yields CASSPGTIQAGELFF.

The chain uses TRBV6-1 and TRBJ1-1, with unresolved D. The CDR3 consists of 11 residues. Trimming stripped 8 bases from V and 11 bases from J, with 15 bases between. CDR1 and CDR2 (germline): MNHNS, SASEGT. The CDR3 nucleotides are TGTGCCAGCTTTTATACGTTACGGGCTTTCTTT. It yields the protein CASFYTLRAFF.

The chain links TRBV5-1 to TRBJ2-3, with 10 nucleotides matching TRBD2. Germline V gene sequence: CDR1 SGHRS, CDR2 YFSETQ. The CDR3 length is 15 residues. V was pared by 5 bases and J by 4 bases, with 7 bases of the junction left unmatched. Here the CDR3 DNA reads TGCGCCAGCAGGTCCCAAGCGGGGGGGTCAGATACGCAGTATTTT. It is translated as CASRSQAGGSDTQYF.

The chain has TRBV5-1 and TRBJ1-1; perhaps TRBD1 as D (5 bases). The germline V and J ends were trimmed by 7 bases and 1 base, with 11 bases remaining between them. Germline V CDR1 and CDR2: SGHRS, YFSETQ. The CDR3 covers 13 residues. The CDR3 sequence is CASLGPTNTEAFF. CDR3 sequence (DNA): TGCGCCAGCTTGGGACCTACGAACACTGAAGCTTTCTTT.